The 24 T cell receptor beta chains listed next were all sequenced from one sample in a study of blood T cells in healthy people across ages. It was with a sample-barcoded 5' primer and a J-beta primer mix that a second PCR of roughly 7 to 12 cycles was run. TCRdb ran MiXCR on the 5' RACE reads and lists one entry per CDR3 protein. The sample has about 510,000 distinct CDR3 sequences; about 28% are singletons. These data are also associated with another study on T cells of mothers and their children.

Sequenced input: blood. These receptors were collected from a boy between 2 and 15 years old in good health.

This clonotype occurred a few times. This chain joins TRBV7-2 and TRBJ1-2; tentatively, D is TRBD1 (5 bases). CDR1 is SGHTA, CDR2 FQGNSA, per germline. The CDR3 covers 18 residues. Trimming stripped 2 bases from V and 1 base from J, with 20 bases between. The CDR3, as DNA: TGTGCCAGCAGCTTATTAATGGGACGGATGCTTTTTAACTATGGCTACACCTTC. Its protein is CASSLLMGRMLFNYGYTF.

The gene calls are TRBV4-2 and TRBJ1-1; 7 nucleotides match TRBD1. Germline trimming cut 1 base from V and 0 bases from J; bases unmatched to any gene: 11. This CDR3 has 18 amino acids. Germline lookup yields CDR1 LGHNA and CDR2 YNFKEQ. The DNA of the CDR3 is TGTGCCAGCAGCCAAGCCCAGGGGGAAGGGTTGGTGAACACTGAAGCTTTCTTT. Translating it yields CASSQAQGEGLVNTEAFF.

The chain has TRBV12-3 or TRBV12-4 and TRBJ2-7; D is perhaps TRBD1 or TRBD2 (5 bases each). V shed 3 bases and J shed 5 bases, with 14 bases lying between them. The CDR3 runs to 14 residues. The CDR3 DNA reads TGTGCCAGCAGTTTTCCCGGGGCCCAGAACGAGCAGTACTTC. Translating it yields CASSFPGAQNEQYF.

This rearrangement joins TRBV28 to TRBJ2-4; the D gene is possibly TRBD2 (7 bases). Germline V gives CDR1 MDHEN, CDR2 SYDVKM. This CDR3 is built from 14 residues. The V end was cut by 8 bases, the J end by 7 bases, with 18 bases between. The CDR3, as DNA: TGTGCCAGCCCCTCGGGGGGCCGTTCGAACATTCAGTACTTC. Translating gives CASPSGGRSNIQYF.

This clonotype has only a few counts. The DNA for the CDR3 is TGTGCCAGCAGCTTAAAGGGTCGGGGGCTGAGCTCCTACAATGAGCAGTTCTTC. Protein: CASSLKGRGLSSYNEQFF. This chain joins TRBV7-4 and TRBJ2-1, with D perhaps being TRBD1 or TRBD2 (6 bases each). The ends were cut back, 2 bases at V and 0 bases at J, with 17 bases in the middle. The V gene's germline CDR1 is SGHVT and CDR2 SQSDAQ. The CDR3 sequence is 18 residues long.

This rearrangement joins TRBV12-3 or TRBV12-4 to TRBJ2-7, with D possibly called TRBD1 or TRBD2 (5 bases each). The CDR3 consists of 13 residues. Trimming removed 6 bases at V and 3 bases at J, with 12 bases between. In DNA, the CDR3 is TGTGCCAGCAGGTGGAGAGGGGACTACGAGCAGTACTTC. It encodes CASRWRGDYEQYF.

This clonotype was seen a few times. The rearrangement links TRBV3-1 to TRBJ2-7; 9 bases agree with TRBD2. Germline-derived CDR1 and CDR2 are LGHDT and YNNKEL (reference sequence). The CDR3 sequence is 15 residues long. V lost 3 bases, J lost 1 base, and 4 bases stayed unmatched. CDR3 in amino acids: CASSHGTSPSYEQYF. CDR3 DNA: TGTGCCAGCAGCCACGGGACTAGCCCTTCCTACGAGCAGTACTTC.

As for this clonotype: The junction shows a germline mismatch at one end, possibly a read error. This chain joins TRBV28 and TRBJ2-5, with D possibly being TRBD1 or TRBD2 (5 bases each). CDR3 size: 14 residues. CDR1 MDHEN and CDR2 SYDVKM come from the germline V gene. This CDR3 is CASSSGTFQEAQYF. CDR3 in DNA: TGTGCCAGCAGTTCCGGGACCTTTCAAGAGGCCCAGTACTTC.

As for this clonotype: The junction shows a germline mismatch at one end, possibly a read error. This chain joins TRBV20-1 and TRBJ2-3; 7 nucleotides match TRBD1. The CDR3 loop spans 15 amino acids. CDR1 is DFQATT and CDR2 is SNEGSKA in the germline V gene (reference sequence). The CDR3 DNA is TGCAGTGCTGGAGGCCGGGACAGTTACACAGATGCGCAGTATTTT. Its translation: CSAGGRDSYTDAQYF.

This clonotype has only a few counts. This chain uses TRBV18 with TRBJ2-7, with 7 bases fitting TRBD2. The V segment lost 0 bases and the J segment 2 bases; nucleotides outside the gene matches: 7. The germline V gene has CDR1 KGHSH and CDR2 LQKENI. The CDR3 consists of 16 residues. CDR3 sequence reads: CASSPPVQRDAYEQYF. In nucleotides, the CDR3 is TGTGCCAGCTCACCACCCGTCCAGCGGGATGCCTACGAGCAGTACTTC.

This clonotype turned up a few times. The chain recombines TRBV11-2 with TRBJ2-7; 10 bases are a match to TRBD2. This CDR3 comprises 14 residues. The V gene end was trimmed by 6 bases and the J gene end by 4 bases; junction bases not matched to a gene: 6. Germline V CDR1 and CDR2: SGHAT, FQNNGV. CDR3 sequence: CASSTLAGLYEQYF. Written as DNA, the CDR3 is TGTGCCAGCAGTACACTAGCGGGACTATACGAGCAGTACTTC.

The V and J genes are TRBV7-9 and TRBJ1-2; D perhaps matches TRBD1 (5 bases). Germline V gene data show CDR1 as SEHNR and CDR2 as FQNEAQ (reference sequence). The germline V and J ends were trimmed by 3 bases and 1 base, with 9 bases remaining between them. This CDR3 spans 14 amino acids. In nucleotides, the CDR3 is TGTGCCAGCAGCTTGAACCAGGGTAACTATGGCTACACCTTC. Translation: CASSLNQGNYGYTF.

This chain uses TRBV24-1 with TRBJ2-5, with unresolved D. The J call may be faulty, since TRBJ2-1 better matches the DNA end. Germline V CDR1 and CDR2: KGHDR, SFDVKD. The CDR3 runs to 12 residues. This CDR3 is CATSDMENEQFF. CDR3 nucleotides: TGTGCCACCAGTGATATGGAGAATGAGCAGTTCTTC.

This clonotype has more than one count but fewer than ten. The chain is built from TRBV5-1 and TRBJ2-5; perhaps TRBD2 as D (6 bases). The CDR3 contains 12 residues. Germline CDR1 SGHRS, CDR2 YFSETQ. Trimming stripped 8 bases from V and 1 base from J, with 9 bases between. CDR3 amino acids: CASRLVQETQYF. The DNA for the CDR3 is TGCGCCAGTCGACTAGTCCAAGAGACCCAGTACTTC. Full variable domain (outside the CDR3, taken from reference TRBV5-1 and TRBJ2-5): KAGVTQTPRYLIKTRGQQVTLSCSPISGHRSVSWYQQTPGQGLQFLFEYFSETQRNKGNFPGRFSGRQFSNSRSEMNVSTLELGDSALYLCASRLVQETQYFGPGTRLLVL.

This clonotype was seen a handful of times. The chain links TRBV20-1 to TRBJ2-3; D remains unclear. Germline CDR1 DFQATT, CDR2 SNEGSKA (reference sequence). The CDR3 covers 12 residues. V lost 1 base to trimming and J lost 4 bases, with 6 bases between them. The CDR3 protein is CSARAYADTQYF. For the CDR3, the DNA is TGCAGTGCTAGAGCCTACGCAGATACGCAGTATTTT.

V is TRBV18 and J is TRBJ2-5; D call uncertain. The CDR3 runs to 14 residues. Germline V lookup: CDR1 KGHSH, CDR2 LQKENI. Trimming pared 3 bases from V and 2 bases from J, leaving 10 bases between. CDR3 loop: CASSPTPEQETQYF. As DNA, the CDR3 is TGTGCCAGCTCACCTACACCGGAACAAGAGACCCAGTACTTC. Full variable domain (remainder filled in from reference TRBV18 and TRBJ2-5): NAGVMQNPRHLVRRRGQEARLRCSPMKGHSHVYWYRQLPEEGLKFMVYLQKENIIDESGMPKERFSAEFPKEGPSILRIQQVVRGDSAAYFCASSPTPEQETQYFGPGTRLLVL.

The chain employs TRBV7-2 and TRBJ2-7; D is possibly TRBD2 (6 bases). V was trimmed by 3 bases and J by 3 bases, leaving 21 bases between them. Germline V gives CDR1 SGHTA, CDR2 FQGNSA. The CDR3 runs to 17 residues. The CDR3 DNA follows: TGTGCCAGCAGCTTCAACCCTGGGGCGGGGCGCTTCTACGAGCAGTACTTC. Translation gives CASSFNPGAGRFYEQYF.

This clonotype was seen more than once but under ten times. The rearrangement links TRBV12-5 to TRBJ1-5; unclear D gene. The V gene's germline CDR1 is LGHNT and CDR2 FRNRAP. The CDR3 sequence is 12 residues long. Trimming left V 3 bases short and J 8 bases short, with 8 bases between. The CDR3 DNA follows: TGTGCTAGTGGTTTCCATAGGGAGCCCCAGCATTTT. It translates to CASGFHREPQHF.

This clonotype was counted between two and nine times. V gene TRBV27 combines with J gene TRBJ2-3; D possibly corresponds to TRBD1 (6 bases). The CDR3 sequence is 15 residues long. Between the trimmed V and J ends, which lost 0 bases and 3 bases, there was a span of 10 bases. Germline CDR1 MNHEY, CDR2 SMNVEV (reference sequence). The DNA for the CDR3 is TGTGCCAGCAGTTTATCGCAGGGGCGTACAGATACGCAGTATTTT. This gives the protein CASSLSQGRTDTQYF.

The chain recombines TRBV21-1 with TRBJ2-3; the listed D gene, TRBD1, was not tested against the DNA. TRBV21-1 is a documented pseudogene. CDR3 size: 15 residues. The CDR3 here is CASKPARGATDTQYF. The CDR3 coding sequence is TGTGCCAGCAAACCGGCCCGGGGGGCTACAGATACGCAGTATTTT.

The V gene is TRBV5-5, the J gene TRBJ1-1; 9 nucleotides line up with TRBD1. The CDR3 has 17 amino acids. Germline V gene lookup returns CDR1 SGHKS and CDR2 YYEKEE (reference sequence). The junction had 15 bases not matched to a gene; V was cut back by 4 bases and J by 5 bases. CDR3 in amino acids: CASSPRSWTGENTEAFF. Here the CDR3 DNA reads TGTGCCAGCAGCCCGAGAAGCTGGACAGGGGAGAATACTGAAGCTTTCTTT.

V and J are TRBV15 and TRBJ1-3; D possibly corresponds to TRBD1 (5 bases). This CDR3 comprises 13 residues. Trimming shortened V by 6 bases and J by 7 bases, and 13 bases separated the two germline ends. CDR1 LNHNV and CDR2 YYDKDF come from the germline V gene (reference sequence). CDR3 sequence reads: CATSGGVRNTIYF. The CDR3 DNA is TGTGCCACCAGTGGAGGGGTCCGGAACACCATATATTTT.

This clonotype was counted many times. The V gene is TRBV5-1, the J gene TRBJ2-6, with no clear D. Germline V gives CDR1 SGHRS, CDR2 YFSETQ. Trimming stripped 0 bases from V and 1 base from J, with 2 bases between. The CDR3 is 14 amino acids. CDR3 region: CASSLGSGANVLTF. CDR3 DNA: TGCGCCAGCAGCTTGGGGTCTGGGGCCAACGTCCTGACTTTC.

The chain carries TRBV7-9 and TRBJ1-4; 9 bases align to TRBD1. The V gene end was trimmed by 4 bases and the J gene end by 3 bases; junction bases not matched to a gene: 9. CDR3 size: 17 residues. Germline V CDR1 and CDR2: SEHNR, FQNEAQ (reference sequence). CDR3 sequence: CASSSGEQGASNEKLFF. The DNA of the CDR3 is TGTGCCAGCAGCTCGGGGGAACAGGGGGCGTCTAATGAAAAACTGTTTTTT.